One and the same sample provided the 17 T cell receptor beta chains below, sequenced in a study of beta chain features in type 1 diabetes. No antigens are known for them. Notes on the study in general: For Type 1 diabetes patients, all four CD4+ subsets carried TCRB CDR3s that were moderately but significantly shorter.

The entirety of the isolated RNA underwent reverse transcription, so expressed TCRB transcripts were sequenced. Produced via immunoSEQ multiplex PCR; TCRdb's table is partial and in-frame only. The sample contains more than 300,000 clones, around 9.3% of which appear only once. The sequenced sample was central memory CD4+ T cells from blood. The receptor set was obtained from a man aged 30 to 45 with type 1 diabetes.

This clone was detected many times. The chain uses TRBV12-5 and TRBJ1-1; D may be TRBD1 (5 bases). Trimming took off 7 bases at V and 2 bases at J, with 11 bases between the two ends. The CDR3 loop spans 13 amino acids. Germline assignment: CDR1 LGHNT and CDR2 FRNRAP. The CDR3 sequence is CASALQGNTEAFF. The CDR3, as DNA: TGTGCTAGTGCCCTCCAGGGTAACACTGAAGCTTTCTTT.

The sample holds a few counts of this clone. The V call is TRBV18, the J call TRBJ2-2, with TRBD1 identical over 8 bases. The CDR3 runs 13 residues. The V and J ends lost 6 bases and 9 bases, in that order; junction bases with no gene match: 6. Looked up from germline, CDR1 is KGHSH and CDR2 is LQKENI. The CDR3 coding sequence is TGTGCCAGCTCCCCGGGACAGGACCGGGAGCTGTTTTTT. Translated, it gives CASSPGQDRELFF.

V and J are TRBV7-2 and TRBJ1-5, with TRBD1 identical over 7 bases. The trim removed 5 bases at V and 1 base at J, leaving 2 bases unmatched. Germline CDR1 is SGHTA and CDR2 is FQGNSA. This CDR3 contains 14 residues. CDR3 sequence (DNA): TGTGCCAGCAGCGTGACAGGGAGCAATCAGCCCCAGCATTTT. Amino acid sequence: CASSVTGSNQPQHF.

This clone was counted many times. The chain couples TRBV7-9 to TRBJ1-5, with D tentatively TRBD1 (5 bases). Trimming shortened V by 11 bases and J by 1 base, and 9 bases separated the two germline ends. Germline V CDR1 and CDR2: SEHNR, FQNEAQ (reference sequence). The CDR3 runs to 12 residues. Here the CDR3 reads CAAGASNQPQHF. The CDR3 coding sequence is TGTGCCGCCGGGGCGAGCAATCAGCCCCAGCATTTT. The whole variable domain, remainder taken from reference TRBV7-9 and TRBJ1-5, is DTGVSQNPRHKITKRGQNVTFRCDPISEHNRLYWYRQTLGQGPEFLTYFQNEAQLEKSRLLSDRFSAERPKGSFSTLEIQRTEQGDSAMYLCAAGASNQPQHFGDGTRLSIL.

The chain uses TRBV5-1 and TRBJ2-5; TRBD1 matches 10 bases. The CDR3 length is 14 residues. Germline CDR1 is SGHRS and CDR2 is YFSETQ. After removal of 3 bases from V and 4 bases from J, the junction contained 3 bases not matched to a gene. DNA of the CDR3: TGCGCCAGCAGCTCGGGACAGGGGTTAGAGACCCAGTACTTC. Translation: CASSSGQGLETQYF.

This clone appeared a few times. Other DNA sequences in this specimen translate into the identical CDR3. J is TRBJ1-5 and V is TRBV2; possibly TRBD1 for D (6 bases). The ends were cut back, 6 bases at V and 2 bases at J, with 11 bases in the middle. Germline V lookup: CDR1 SNHLY, CDR2 FYNNEI. This CDR3 is built from 14 residues. The CDR3 region is CASSERQGNQPQHF. CDR3 DNA sequence: TGTGCCAGCAGCGAGAGACAGGGCAATCAGCCCCAGCATTTT.

V usage is TRBV5-1 and J usage is TRBJ2-1, with 9 bases aligning to TRBD1. Germline CDR1 is SGHRS and CDR2 is YFSETQ. After removal of 0 bases from V and 6 bases from J, the junction contained 7 bases not matched to a gene. The CDR3 runs to 16 residues. CDR3 sequence: CASSLGAGQGFNEQFF. CDR3 bases: TGCGCCAGCAGCTTGGGGGCGGGACAGGGCTTCAATGAGCAGTTCTTC.

This clone was detected only a few times. The gene calls are TRBV6-5 and TRBJ1-6; possibly TRBD1 for D (6 bases). The CDR3 contains 15 residues. V lost 5 bases and J lost 8, with 16 bases in between. Germline values: CDR1 MNHEY, CDR2 SVGAGI. As DNA, the CDR3 is TGTGCCAGCAGTCTCAACAGGGAAGGTTATTCACCCCTCCACTTT. Its protein is CASSLNREGYSPLHF.

This clone turned up a few times. The chain carries TRBV11-2 and TRBJ2-7; D remains unclear. V was shortened by 1 base and J by 9 bases, with 7 bases between the two germline ends. The CDR3 runs 11 residues. The germline V gene has CDR1 SGHAT and CDR2 FQNNGV. CDR3: CASSLVDGQYF. Here the CDR3 DNA reads TGTGCCAGCAGCTTAGTTGACGGGCAGTACTTC.

The chain carries TRBV7-2 and TRBJ2-7; 9 bases map to TRBD1. V gave up 3 bases and J gave up 6 bases; unmatched junction bases: 3. The CDR3 sequence is 13 residues long. Germline-derived CDR1 and CDR2 are SGHTA and FQGNSA. Here the CDR3 reads CASSLGTGREQYF. The CDR3 DNA reads as TGTGCCAGCAGCTTGGGGACAGGGCGCGAGCAGTACTTC.

The rearrangement links TRBV5-1 to TRBJ2-3, with D possibly matching TRBD1 (5 bases). The CDR3 runs to 14 residues. The V end lost 0 bases, the J end lost 4 bases, and 9 bases lay between the germline ends. In germline, CDR1 is SGHRS, CDR2 YFSETQ. In DNA form, the CDR3 reads TGCGCCAGCAGCTTGGAGGCAGGGCCAGATACGCAGTATTTT. The encoded protein is CASSLEAGPDTQYF.

This clone turned up a few times. V usage is TRBV15 and J usage is TRBJ2-1, with D uncertain. Germline CDR1 reads LNHNV; CDR2 reads YYDKDF (reference sequence). The CDR3 length is 11 residues. Trimming removed 4 bases from V and 6 bases from J, with 4 bases in between. The CDR3 DNA sequence: TGTGCCACCAGCACTTTCAATGAGCAGTTCTTC. Translation gives CATSTFNEQFF.

This clone was seen repeatedly, ten times or more. Because it lacks the conserved phenylalanine or tryptophan at the end, this CDR3 is likely a read error. No DNA is shown, since the ends of the CDR3 on it are uncertain; the CDR3 is the one TCRdb lists. This chain links TRBV23-1 with TRBJ2-7; the D segment call TRBD2 is taken from the table without a DNA check. TRBV23-1 qualifies as an ORF whose function is uncertain. The CDR3 totals 10 residues, both ends included. CDR3: CASSHRETGA.

This clone was recorded many times. This chain links TRBV27 with TRBJ1-4; D is uncertain. CDR3 length: 15 amino acids. Germline CDR1 reads MNHEY; CDR2 reads SMNVEV (reference sequence). V lost 2 bases and J lost 0, with 7 bases in between. Here the CDR3 reads CASSLRIATNEKLFF. CDR3 DNA: TGTGCCAGCAGTTTACGAATTGCAACTAATGAAAAACTGTTTTTT.

This clone was seen a few times. The chain uses TRBV6-5 and TRBJ2-5, with TRBD2 as a possible D gene (6 bases). Germline V gene sequence: CDR1 MNHEY, CDR2 SVGAGI. Trimming removed 0 bases from V and 1 base from J, with 12 bases in between. The CDR3 spans 16 residues. CDR3: CASSYSLRGGQETQYF. CDR3 DNA: TGTGCCAGCAGTTACTCTTTGCGGGGAGGCCAAGAGACCCAGTACTTC.

The chain links TRBV7-2 to TRBJ1-2; D unclear. Trimming removed 0 bases at V and 4 bases at J, with 9 bases between. The germline gives CDR1 SGHTA, CDR2 FQGNSA. The CDR3 length is 14 residues. DNA for the CDR3: TGTGCCAGCAGCTTAGCGCAAGCGACCTATGGCTACACCTTC. Protein sequence: CASSLAQATYGYTF.

Only a few counts were recorded for this clone. This sequence joins TRBV30 and TRBJ1-2; 11 nucleotides match TRBD1. The CDR3 runs 15 residues. The germline CDR1 and CDR2 sequences are GTSNPN and SVGIG (reference sequence). Trimming took 1 base from V and 4 from J; bases not matched to a gene: 5. The CDR3 bases are TGTGCCTGGAGTGGATGGACAGGGGGCGTCTATGGCTACACCTTC. Its translation: CAWSGWTGGVYGYTF.